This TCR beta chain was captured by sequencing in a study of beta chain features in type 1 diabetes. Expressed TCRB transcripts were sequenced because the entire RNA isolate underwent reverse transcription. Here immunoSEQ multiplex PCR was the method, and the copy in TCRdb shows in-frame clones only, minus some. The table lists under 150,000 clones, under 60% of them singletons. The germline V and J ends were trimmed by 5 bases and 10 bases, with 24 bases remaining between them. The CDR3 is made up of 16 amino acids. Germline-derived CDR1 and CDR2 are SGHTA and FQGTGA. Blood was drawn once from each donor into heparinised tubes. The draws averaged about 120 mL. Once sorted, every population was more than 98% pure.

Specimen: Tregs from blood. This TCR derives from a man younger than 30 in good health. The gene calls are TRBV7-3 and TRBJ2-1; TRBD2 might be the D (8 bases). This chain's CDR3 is CASSPIPGLGGREQFF. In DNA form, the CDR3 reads TGTGCCAGCAGCCCAATACCGGGACTAGGGGGCCGGGAGCAGTTCTTC.